The T cell receptor (beta chain) under discussion was sequenced for a study of identical twins. This clonotype was recorded many times. What it binds is unknown. The CDR3 is 14 amino acids. Looked up from germline, CDR1 is DFQATT and CDR2 is SNEGSKA (reference sequence). V shed 0 bases and J shed 2 bases, with 8 bases lying between them. A universal primer site arose from template switching, and cDNA bore unique molecular identifiers. TCRdb used MiXCR to reprocess the 5' RACE reads, holding one entry per CDR3 protein. Altogether a few hundred thousand distinct CDR3 sequences are present, roughly 9.5% being singletons, with the ten largest covering roughly 3%. Findings and limits, study-wide: While abundant cord blood beta clonotypes carried fewer insertions, memory repertoires showed no such pattern. Twin-shared out-of-frame alpha sequences were enriched for low generation probability.

The same specimen was also included in a second study, on yellow fever vaccine responses in identical twins. That study reports: In identical twins, vaccine T cell responses appeared partly shared and partly individual.

The sample taken for sequencing was PBMCs. The chain has TRBV20-1 and TRBJ1-3; a weak D match, TRBD1 (6 bases). This sequence was found in a young woman in good health. DNA for the CDR3: TGCAGTGCTAGAGATCCAGGGGCTGGAAACACCATATATTTT. Encoded protein: CSARDPGAGNTIYF.